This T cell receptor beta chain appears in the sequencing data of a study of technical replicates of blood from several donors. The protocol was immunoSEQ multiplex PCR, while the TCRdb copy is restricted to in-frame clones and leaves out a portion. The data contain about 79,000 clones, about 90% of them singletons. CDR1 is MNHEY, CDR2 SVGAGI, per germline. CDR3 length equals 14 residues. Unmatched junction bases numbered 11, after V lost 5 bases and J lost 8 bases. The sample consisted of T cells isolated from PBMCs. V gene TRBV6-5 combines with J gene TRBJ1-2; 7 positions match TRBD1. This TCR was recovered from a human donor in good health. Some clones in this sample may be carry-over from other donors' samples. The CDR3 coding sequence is TGTGCCAGCAGTGCCCGGACAGGATTCTCGGGCTACACCTTC. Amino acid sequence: CASSARTGFSGYTF.